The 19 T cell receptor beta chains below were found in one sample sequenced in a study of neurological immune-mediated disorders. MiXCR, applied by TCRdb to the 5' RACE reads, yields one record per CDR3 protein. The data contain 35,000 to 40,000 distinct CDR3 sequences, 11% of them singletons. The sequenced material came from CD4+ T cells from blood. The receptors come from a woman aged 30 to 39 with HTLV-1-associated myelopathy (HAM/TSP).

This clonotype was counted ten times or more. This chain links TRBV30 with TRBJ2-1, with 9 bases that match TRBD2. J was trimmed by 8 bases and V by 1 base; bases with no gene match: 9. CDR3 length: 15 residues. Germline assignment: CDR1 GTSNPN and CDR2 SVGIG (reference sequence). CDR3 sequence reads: CAWSALSGGEDEQFF. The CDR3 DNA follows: TGTGCCTGGAGTGCCCTTAGCGGGGGCGAGGATGAGCAGTTCTTC.

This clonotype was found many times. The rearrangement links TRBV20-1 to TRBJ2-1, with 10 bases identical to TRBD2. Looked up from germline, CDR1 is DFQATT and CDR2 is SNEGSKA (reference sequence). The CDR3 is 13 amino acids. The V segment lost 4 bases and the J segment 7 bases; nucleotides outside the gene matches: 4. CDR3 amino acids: CSAIQAGGNEQFF. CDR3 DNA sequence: TGCAGTGCTATTCAAGCGGGGGGGAATGAGCAGTTCTTC.

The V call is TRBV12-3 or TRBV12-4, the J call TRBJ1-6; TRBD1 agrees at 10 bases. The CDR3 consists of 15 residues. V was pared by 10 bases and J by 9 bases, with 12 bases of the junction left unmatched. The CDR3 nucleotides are TGTGCCATCACCCTCGTGACAGGGGGCTCTTCACCCCTCCACTTT. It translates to CAITLVTGGSSPLHF.

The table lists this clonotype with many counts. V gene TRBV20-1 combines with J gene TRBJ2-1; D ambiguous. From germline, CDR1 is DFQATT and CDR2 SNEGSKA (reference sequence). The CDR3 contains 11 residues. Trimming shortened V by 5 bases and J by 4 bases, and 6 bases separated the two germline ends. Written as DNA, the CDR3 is TGCAGTGCTTACCTATACAATGAGCAGTTCTTC. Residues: CSAYLYNEQFF.

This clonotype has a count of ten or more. CDR3 sequence: CASSQRGRRTDTQYF. The CDR3 DNA follows: TGTGCCAGCAGCCAAAGGGGGCGCCGGACAGATACGCAGTATTTT. The rearrangement links TRBV5-8 to TRBJ2-3, with 7 positions matching TRBD1. V trimming: 4 bases; J trimming: 3 bases; junction bases outside the gene matches: 8. This CDR3 comprises 15 residues. CDR1 is SGHTS, CDR2 YDEGEE, per germline.

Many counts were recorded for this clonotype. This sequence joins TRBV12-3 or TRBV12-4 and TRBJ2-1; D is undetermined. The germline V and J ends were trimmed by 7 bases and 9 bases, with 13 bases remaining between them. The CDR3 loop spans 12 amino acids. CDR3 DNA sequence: TGTGCCAGCACCCAAACGCCTACTGAGCAGTTCTTC. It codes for CASTQTPTEQFF.

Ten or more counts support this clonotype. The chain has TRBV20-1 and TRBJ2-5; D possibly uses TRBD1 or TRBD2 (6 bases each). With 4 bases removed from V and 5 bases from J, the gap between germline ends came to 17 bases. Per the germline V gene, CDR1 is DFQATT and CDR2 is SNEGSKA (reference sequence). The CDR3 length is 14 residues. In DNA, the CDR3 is TGCAGTGCTACCGCATTCGGGGGCTGGGAGACCCAGTACTTC. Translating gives CSATAFGGWETQYF.

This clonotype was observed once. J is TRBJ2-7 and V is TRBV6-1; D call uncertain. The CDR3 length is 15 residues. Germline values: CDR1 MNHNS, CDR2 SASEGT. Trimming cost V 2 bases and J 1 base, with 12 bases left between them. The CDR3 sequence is CASSESGLVSYEQYF. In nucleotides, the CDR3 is TGTGCCAGCAGTGAATCCGGGCTCGTATCCTACGAGCAGTACTTC.

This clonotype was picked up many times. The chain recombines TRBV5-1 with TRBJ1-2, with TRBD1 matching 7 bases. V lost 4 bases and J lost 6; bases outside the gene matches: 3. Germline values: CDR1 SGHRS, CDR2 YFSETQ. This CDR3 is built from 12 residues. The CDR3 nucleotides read TGCGCCAGCAGCGCACAGGGGAATGGCTACACCTTC. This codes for CASSAQGNGYTF.

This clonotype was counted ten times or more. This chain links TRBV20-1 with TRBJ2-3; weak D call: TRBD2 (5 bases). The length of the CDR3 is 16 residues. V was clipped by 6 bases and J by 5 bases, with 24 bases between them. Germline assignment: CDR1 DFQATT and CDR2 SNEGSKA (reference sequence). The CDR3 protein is CSAIEGGRRGLDTQYF. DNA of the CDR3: TGCAGTGCCATAGAGGGCGGGCGCCGCGGGTTAGATACGCAGTATTTT.

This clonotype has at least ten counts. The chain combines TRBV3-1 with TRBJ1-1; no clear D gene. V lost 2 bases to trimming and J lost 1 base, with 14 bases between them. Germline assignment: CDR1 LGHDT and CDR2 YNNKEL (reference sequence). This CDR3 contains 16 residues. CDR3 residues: CASSQLIHTRNTEAFF. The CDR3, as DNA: TGTGCCAGCAGCCAATTGATTCACACGAGGAACACTGAAGCTTTCTTT. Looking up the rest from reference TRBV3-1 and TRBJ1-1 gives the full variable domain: DTAVSQTPKYLVTQMGNDKSIKCEQNLGHDTMYWYKQDSKKFLKIMFSYNNKELIINETVPNRFSPKSPDKAHLNLHINSLELGDSAVYFCASSQLIHTRNTEAFFGQGTRLTVV.

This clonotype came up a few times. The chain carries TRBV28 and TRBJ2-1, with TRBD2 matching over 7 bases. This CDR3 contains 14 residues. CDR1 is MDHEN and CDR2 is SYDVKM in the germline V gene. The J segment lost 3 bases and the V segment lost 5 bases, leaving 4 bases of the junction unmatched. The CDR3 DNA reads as TGTGCCAGCAGTCGCGGGAGCCTCTACAATGAGCAGTTCTTC. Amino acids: CASSRGSLYNEQFF.

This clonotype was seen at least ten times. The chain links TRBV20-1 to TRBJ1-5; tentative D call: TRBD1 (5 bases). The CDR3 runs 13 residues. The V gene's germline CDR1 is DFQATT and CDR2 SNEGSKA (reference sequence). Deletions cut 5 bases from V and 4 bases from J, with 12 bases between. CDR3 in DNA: TGCAGTGCTTCGGGACGGCTTAATCAGCCCCAGCATTTT. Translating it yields CSASGRLNQPQHF.

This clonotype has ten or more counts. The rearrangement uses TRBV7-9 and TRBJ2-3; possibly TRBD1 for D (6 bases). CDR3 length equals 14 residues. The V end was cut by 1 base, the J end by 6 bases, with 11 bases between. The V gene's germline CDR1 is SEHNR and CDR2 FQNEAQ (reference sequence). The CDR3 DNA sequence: TGTGCCAGCAGCTTAGTTACCCAGGGGGATACGCAGTATTTT. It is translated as CASSLVTQGDTQYF.

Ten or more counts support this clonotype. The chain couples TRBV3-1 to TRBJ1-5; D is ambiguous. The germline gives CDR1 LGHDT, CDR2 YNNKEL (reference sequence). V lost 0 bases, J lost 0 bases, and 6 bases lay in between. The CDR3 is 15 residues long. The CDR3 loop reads CASSQDLDSNQPQHF. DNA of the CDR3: TGTGCCAGCAGCCAAGATCTGGATAGCAATCAGCCCCAGCATTTT.

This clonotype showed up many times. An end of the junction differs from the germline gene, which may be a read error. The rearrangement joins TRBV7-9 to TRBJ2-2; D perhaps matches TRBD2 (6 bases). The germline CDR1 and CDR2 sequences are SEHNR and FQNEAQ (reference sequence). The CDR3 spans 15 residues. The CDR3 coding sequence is TGTGCCAGCAGGTTAGCGGCCAGTGCGTCCGGGGAGCTGTTTTTT. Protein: CASRLAASASGELFF. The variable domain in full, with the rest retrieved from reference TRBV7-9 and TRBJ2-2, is DTGVSQNPRHKITKRGQNVTFRCDPISEHNRLYWYRQTLGQGPEFLTYFQNEAQLEKSRLLSDRFSAERPKGSFSTLEIQRTEQGDSAMYLCASRLAASASGELFFGEGSRLTVL.

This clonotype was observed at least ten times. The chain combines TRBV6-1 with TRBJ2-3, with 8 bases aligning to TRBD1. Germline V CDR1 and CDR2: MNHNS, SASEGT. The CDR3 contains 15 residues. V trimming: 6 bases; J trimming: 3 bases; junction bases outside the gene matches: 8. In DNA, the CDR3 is TGTGCCAGCAGCCCACAGGGGGTCGTAACAGATACGCAGTATTTT. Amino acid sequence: CASSPQGVVTDTQYF.

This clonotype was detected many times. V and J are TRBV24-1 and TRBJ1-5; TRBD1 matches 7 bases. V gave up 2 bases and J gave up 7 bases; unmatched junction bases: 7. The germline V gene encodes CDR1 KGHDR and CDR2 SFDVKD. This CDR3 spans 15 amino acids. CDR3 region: CATSDSGQSRQPQHF. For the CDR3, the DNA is TGTGCCACCAGTGATTCGGGACAGTCGCGGCAGCCCCAGCATTTT.

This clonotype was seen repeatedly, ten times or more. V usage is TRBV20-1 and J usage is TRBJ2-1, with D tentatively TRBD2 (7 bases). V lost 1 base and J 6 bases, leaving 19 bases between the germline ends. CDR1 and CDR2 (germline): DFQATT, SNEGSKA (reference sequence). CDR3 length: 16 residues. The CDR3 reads CSARVPRRGGPNEQFF. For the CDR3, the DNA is TGCAGTGCTAGAGTCCCCCGTAGGGGGGGGCCCAATGAGCAGTTCTTC.